The 9 T cell receptor beta chains presented below share a single source sample, sequenced in a study of read filtering for tumor transcriptome and immune sequencing. The library was built from around 380 ng RNA with molecular barcoded adaptors for alpha/delta and beta/gamma chains. TCRdb used MiXCR to reprocess the reads, holding one entry per CDR3 protein. The table records about 130,000 distinct CDR3 sequences, 10% to 15% of them present only once. Sequenced input: a population of CD138-negative cells sorted from bone marrow. These receptors were collected from a donor aged 40 or older with multiple myeloma.

This clonotype was observed a handful of times. A read error may produce the germline difference seen at one junction end. The rearrangement joins TRBV19 to TRBJ1-1; 9 nucleotides line up with TRBD1. Looked up from germline, CDR1 is LNHDA and CDR2 is SQIVND (reference sequence). The CDR3 is made up of 16 amino acids. CDR3 residues: CASSNPNRGQAGEASF. The CDR3 bases are TGTGCCAGTAGTAACCCGAACAGGGGGCAGGCCGGTGAAGCTTCCTTT.

In this sample, this clonotype turned up many times. This chain links TRBV4-2 with TRBJ2-7; 9 bases are a match to TRBD2. Germline V gene lookup returns CDR1 LGHNA and CDR2 YNFKEQ. V dropped 4 bases and J dropped 4; count of bases not matched to a gene: 8. This CDR3 contains 15 residues. The CDR3 DNA reads TGTGCCAGCAGCCGGGAGACTAGCGGTTTATACGAGCAGTACTTC. Protein sequence: CASSRETSGLYEQYF.

This clonotype was detected ten times or more. For the CDR3, the DNA is TGCGCCAGCGGCGCGGGAGGGGTTGAGCAGTACTTC. The encoded protein is CASGAGGVEQYF. This sequence joins TRBV5-1 and TRBJ2-7; TRBD2 agrees at 9 bases. With V trimmed by 7 bases and J by 7 bases, 6 bases remained unmatched. The CDR3 length is 12 residues. In germline, CDR1 is SGHRS, CDR2 YFSETQ.

Many counts were recorded for this clonotype. The genes are TRBV4-2 and TRBJ1-2, with D tentatively TRBD1 (5 bases). The CDR3 extends over 14 amino acids. Trimming stripped 0 bases from V and 6 bases from J, with 11 bases between. Germline values: CDR1 LGHNA, CDR2 YNFKEQ. The CDR3 protein is CASSQDLTADGYTF. CDR3 in DNA: TGTGCCAGCAGCCAAGATTTGACAGCGGATGGCTACACCTTC.

In this sample, this clonotype turned up many times. The chain employs TRBV7-9 and TRBJ2-3; unclear D gene. The V and J ends lost 5 bases and 4 bases respectively, with 10 bases between them. CDR1 is SEHNR, CDR2 FQNEAQ, per germline (reference sequence). CDR3 length equals 13 residues. The CDR3 here is CASSQNSPDTQYF. CDR3 sequence (DNA): TGTGCCAGCAGCCAAAATAGTCCAGATACGCAGTATTTT.

In this sample, this clonotype turned up many times. V and J are TRBV18 and TRBJ2-1, with TRBD2 matching 9 bases. Germline CDR1 is KGHSH and CDR2 is LQKENI. The J segment lost 5 bases and the V segment lost 2 bases, leaving 4 bases of the junction unmatched. This CDR3 region has 15 residues. CDR3 bases: TGTGCCAGCTCACCATCACGACTAGCGGACAATGAGCAGTTCTTC. Protein sequence: CASSPSRLADNEQFF.

This clonotype was seen a few times. This sequence may be a read error, since a much larger clone differs from it by one base. This chain links TRBV3-1 with TRBJ2-2; D gene uncertain. Germline V gene sequence: CDR1 LGHDT, CDR2 YNNKEL (reference sequence). This CDR3 spans 13 amino acids. The ends were cut back, 0 bases at V and 6 bases at J, with 5 bases in the middle. Here the CDR3 DNA reads TGTGCCAGCAGCCAAGAGTTCCCCGGGGAGCTGTTTTTT. This encodes CASSQEFPGELFF.

This clonotype has only a few counts. The CDR3 coding sequence is TGTGCCAGCAGCCAAAGGCAAGGGAATGGGGCCAACGTCCTGACTTTC. As protein: CASSQRQGNGANVLTF. The chain recombines TRBV7-2 with TRBJ2-6; no clear D gene. V shed 5 bases and J shed 3 bases, with 14 bases lying between them. Germline assignment: CDR1 SGHTA and CDR2 FQGNSA. This CDR3 has 16 residues.

This clonotype was recorded at least ten times. This rearrangement joins TRBV6-2 or TRBV6-3 to TRBJ2-3; possibly TRBD2 for D (5 bases). Germline CDR1 and CDR2: MNHEY and SVGEGT. Trimming left V 5 bases short and J 2 bases short, with 14 bases between. This CDR3 is built from 15 residues. The CDR3, as DNA: TGTGCCAGCAGTCCCGGCTGGGAGAACACAGATACGCAGTATTTT. Its translation: CASSPGWENTDTQYF.